These T cell receptor beta chains were read from a single sample in a study of T cell responses to AZD1222 COVID-19 vaccine. Method: immunoSEQ multiplex PCR; TCRdb's copy keeps in-frame clones and lacks some. The data contain fewer than 200,000 clones, around 88% of them singletons. Sequences were derived from peripheral blood, sampled 28 days after the second AZD1222 dose. The receptors were sampled from an adult who received the AZD1222 COVID-19 vaccine. The CDR3 runs from the conserved cysteine through the conserved F or W. A D gene is named only where the DNA matches it firmly. Only some rows state a clone size, as once, few, many or a class for expanded clones.

v_call	clone_size	j_call	d_call	cdr3_nt	cdr3_aa
TRBV7-9	-	TRBJ2-7	TRBD2	TGTGCCAGCAGCTCCGGGACTAGTGAGTACGAGCAGTACTTC	CASSSGTSEYEQYF
TRBV6-4	-	TRBJ2-2	-	TGTGCCAGCAGTGAACAACCGAACACCGGGGAGCTGTTTTTT	CASSEQPNTGELFF
TRBV29-1	-	TRBJ1-4	-	TGCAGCGCCGAAACAGGGTGGGGACTGTTTTTT	CSAETGWGLFF
TRBV19	-	TRBJ1-5	-	TGTGCCAGCAGCCGAACCTTTGAAGTTTGGCCCCAGCATTTT	CASSRTFEVWPQHF
TRBV28	-	TRBJ1-1	TRBD1	TGTGCCAGCAGGACCCCCCGCCGGACAGGGAGGCCTGAAGCTTTCTTT	CASRTPRRTGRPEAFF
TRBV7-8	-	TRBJ1-1	-	TGTGCCAGCAGCCCTCAGAAGAACACTGAAGCTTTCTTT	CASSPQKNTEAFF
TRBV5-1	-	TRBJ1-6	-	TGCGCCACCGGATGGGGGCCGGCGGGGTCACCCCTCCACTTT	CATGWGPAGSPLHF
TRBV11-3	-	TRBJ2-7	-	TGTGCCAGCAGCTTAGGAGGGGGGCTGTCCTACGAGCAGTACTTC	CASSLGGGLSYEQYF
TRBV7-9	-	TRBJ2-1	TRBD2	TGTGCCAGCAGCTTCGGGACTAGGGACAATGAGCAGTTCTTC	CASSFGTRDNEQFF
TRBV5-4	-	TRBJ2-1	TRBD1	TGTGCCAGCAGCTTGGGCGGACAGGGAGTTTATGAGCAGTTCTTC	CASSLGGQGVYEQFF
TRBV5-1	-	TRBJ2-7	-	TGCGCCAGCAGCCCCGGCCGCACCTACGAGCAGTACTTC	CASSPGRTYEQYF
TRBV6-6	-	TRBJ2-1	TRBD2	TGTGCCAGCAGTCAATACCCCCCTGGACTAGCGGGGGTTTTCTACAATGAGCAGTTCTTC	CASSQYPPGLAGVFYNEQFF
TRBV27	few	TRBJ1-6	-	TGTGCCAGCAGTTTCGGACGCTCCTATAATTCACCCCTCCACTTT	CASSFGRSYNSPLHF
TRBV19	-	TRBJ2-1	TRBD2	TGTGCCAGTTCCGGGAGGGACACGGATGAGCAGTTCTTC	CASSGRDTDEQFF
TRBV6-5	-	TRBJ1-1	TRBD1	TGTGCCAGCAGTCCGGCCGGGACAGGGTTCACTGAAGCTTTCTTT	CASSPAGTGFTEAFF
TRBV18	once	TRBJ2-3	-	TGTGCCAGCTCACCACGTGAGTCTCTAGCCACAGATACGCAGTATTTT	CASSPRESLATDTQYF
TRBV3-1/TRBV3-2	-	TRBJ1-2	TRBD1	TGTGCCAGCAGCCAGGAATATTTACAGGGGGAATATGGCTACACCTTC	CASSQEYLQGEYGYTF
TRBV9	-	TRBJ1-1	-	TGTGCCAGCGACCGAGGGGGAAGAGTCACTGAAGCTTTCTTT	CASDRGGRVTEAFF
TRBV6-5	-	TRBJ2-2	-	TGTGCCAGCAGTTACGTAGCTGTGAACACCGGGGAGCTGTTTTTT	CASSYVAVNTGELFF
TRBV19	-	TRBJ1-1	TRBD1	TGTGCCAGTAGTATAGCGGGGGGACAGGGGGCTGAAGCTTTCTTT	CASSIAGGQGAEAFF
TRBV20-1	-	TRBJ2-5	-	TGCAGTGCTAGGAGGGGGGAGACCCAGTACTTC	CSARRGETQYF
TRBV6-2/TRBV6-3	-	TRBJ1-2	-	TGTGCCAGCAGTTACCCAGATAACTATGGCTACACCTTC	CASSYPDNYGYTF
TRBV7-6	once	TRBJ2-5	-	TGTGCCAGCAGCCAAGGGGCAGGTCCCCGGCCAGAGACCCAGTACTTC	CASSQGAGPRPETQYF
TRBV7-2	-	TRBJ1-1	-	TGTGCCAGCAGCCCCCGAGGCAGGGTCACTGAAGCTTTCTTT	CASSPRGRVTEAFF
TRBV25-1	-	TRBJ1-4	TRBD1	TGTGCCAGCAGTGCCCCGGGACAGGCTAGCGGAAAACTGTTTTTT	CASSAPGQASGKLFF
TRBV2	-	TRBJ2-2	TRBD1	TGTGCCAGCACACGGGGGACAGGGGGCTTTGTGAGCACCGGGGAGCTGTTTTTT	CASTRGTGGFVSTGELFF
TRBV3-1/TRBV3-2	-	TRBJ1-1	TRBD1	TGTGCCAGCAGCCAAGAAATTAGGACAGGGTCTGAAGCTTTCTTT	CASSQEIRTGSEAFF
TRBV14	-	TRBJ2-3	TRBD2	TGTGCCAGCAGCCAGAGGCTAGCGGGACACACAGATACGCAGTATTTT	CASSQRLAGHTDTQYF
TRBV11-2	-	TRBJ2-7	-	TGTGCCAGCAGCTTAGATCCCTCGAGGGGCGCGTTCTACGAGCAGTACTTC	CASSLDPSRGAFYEQYF
TRBV7-8	-	TRBJ1-4	TRBD1	TGTGCCAGCAGCACCCGCCGGGACAGGGGGGATGAAAAACTGTTTTTT	CASSTRRDRGDEKLFF
TRBV7-9	-	TRBJ2-1	-	TGTGCCAGCAGCCCAGCAGAAGCCCCCAATGAGCAGTTCTTC	CASSPAEAPNEQFF
TRBV6-1	-	TRBJ1-5	-	TGTGCCAGCAGTGACAGGGACGCGGGTCAGCCCCAGCATTTT	CASSDRDAGQPQHF
TRBV5-4	-	TRBJ2-3	-	TGTGCCAGCAGCTACCCCCGGGCGGATACGCAGTATTTT	CASSYPRADTQYF
TRBV9	-	TRBJ2-3	-	TGTGCCAGCAGCGCCACAGATACGCAGTATTTT	CASSATDTQYF
TRBV30	-	TRBJ2-7	-	TGTGCCTGGAGTGTCAGGGGCCCCTACGAGCAGTACTTC	CAWSVRGPYEQYF
TRBV29-1	-	TRBJ1-3	TRBD1	TGCAGCGCCGCGACAGGGGCTGGAAACACCATATATTTT	CSAATGAGNTIYF
TRBV11-3	-	TRBJ2-3	-	TGTGCCAGCAGCTTGGAGGAGGGGTCAGATACGCAGTATTTT	CASSLEEGSDTQYF
TRBV18	-	TRBJ1-2	-	TGTGCCAGCTCCCTAGGGACGAACAAAGCTGGCTACACCTTC	CASSLGTNKAGYTF
TRBV19	-	TRBJ2-5	-	TGTGCCAGTAGTATAGGGGGCAGGGAACAGACCCAGTACTTC	CASSIGGREQTQYF
TRBV7-3	-	TRBJ2-7	-	TGTGCCAGCAGCTTATCTCCTACTGACGAGCAGTACTTC	CASSLSPTDEQYF
TRBV9	-	TRBJ2-1	-	TGTGCCAGCAGCCCCTTTAGTTACAATGAGCAGTTCTTC	CASSPFSYNEQFF
TRBV6-5	-	TRBJ1-1	-	TGTGCCAGCAGCAGGGGATTGAGGGCTTTCTTT	CASSRGLRAFF
TRBV7-9	few	TRBJ2-5	TRBD2	TGTGCCAGCGAGAGGGAGCGGGGGCCCGGGGAGACCCAGTACTTC	CASERERGPGETQYF
TRBV19	-	TRBJ1-1	-	TGTGCCAGTAGTACCCCTCTGGGGAGGAACACTGAAGCTTTCTTT	CASSTPLGRNTEAFF
TRBV19	few	TRBJ1-1	-	TGTGCCAGTAGTCACGGACAGAAGAACACTGAAGCTTTCTTT	CASSHGQKNTEAFF
TRBV6-1	-	TRBJ2-3	TRBD1	TGTGCCAGCAGTGACGGAAGGGACAGGGGGCTTAAAGATACGCAGTATTTT	CASSDGRDRGLKDTQYF
TRBV23-1	-	TRBJ2-3	-	TGCGCCAGCAGTCAAGCTAGCACAGATACGCAGTATTTT	CASSQASTDTQYF
TRBV5-5	-	TRBJ2-2	-	TGTGCCAGCAGCTTGGTAGGGGCCAACACCGGGGAGCTGTTTTTT	CASSLVGANTGELFF
TRBV20-1	-	TRBJ1-1	TRBD1	TGCAGTGCTAGTCGACAGGGGGCGAGAACTGAAGCTTTCTTT	CSASRQGARTEAFF